A selection of T cell receptor beta chains follows, all from one sample in a study of CD8 T cells in ankylosing spondylitis. TCRdb re-called the 5' RACE reads with MiXCR, one entry per CDR3 protein. There are about 450,000 distinct CDR3 sequences in the sample; about 24% occur only once, and about 0.9% lies in the top ten. Source material: blood, either unsorted or a sorted T cell fraction (not recorded which). Every receptor here comes from a male donor with ankylosing spondylitis. Both conserved end residues are part of each CDR3. The D gene is left open where the match is weak. For some rows the clone size is stated as once, few or many, or as a class when expanded; others skip it.

TRBV4-2	TRBJ2-5	-	-	13	TGTGCCAGCAGCCGGACTGAAAAGGAGACCCAGTACTTC	CASSRTEKETQYF
TRBV10-3	TRBJ2-6	-	TRBD2	17	TGTGCCATCAGACGTAGCGGGAATCCCTCTGGGGCCAACGTCCTGACTTTC	CAIRRSGNPSGANVLTF
TRBV5-1	TRBJ2-7	-	-	14	TGCGCCAGCAGCTTGGGCAGGGAGGTCGGCGAGCAGTACTTC	CASSLGREVGEQYF
TRBV24-1	TRBJ2-1	-	-	15	TGTGCCACCAGTGTTAAGGACACGTCGGTCAATGAGCAGTTCTTC	CATSVKDTSVNEQFF
TRBV3-1	TRBJ2-5	-	TRBD1	15	TGTGCCAGCAGCCACGGGACAGGGGTACAAGAGACCCAGTACTTC	CASSHGTGVQETQYF
TRBV29-1	TRBJ2-3	-	-	12	TGCAGCCGGAGGGACGGCACAGATACGCAGTATTTT	CSRRDGTDTQYF
TRBV4-2	TRBJ1-6	few	-	14	TGTGCCAGCAGACCGCCGGGGCATAATTCACCCCTCCACTTT	CASRPPGHNSPLHF
TRBV20-1	TRBJ2-7	-	TRBD2	14	TGCAGTGCTAGGGACCCGGGAGGGCCTGGCGAGCAGTACTTC	CSARDPGGPGEQYF
TRBV12-3/TRBV12-4	TRBJ2-7	many	-	14	TGTGCCAGCAGACCCAGGGAGAGCTCCTACGAGCAGTACTTC	CASRPRESSYEQYF
TRBV5-1	TRBJ1-4	-	-	14	TGCGCCAGCAGGGTTTGGACAACTAATGAAAAACTGTTTTTT	CASRVWTTNEKLFF
TRBV12-3/TRBV12-4	TRBJ2-7	-	-	18	TGTGCCAGCTGTTTTTTCGGGGGTCCTAGGTCGTGGGCCTACGAGCAGTACTTC	CASCFFGGPRSWAYEQYF